Shown below are 4 T cell receptor beta chains from a single sample sequenced in a study of CXCR3-negative and CXCR3-positive naive CD8 T cells. The TRB cDNA libraries were prepared by 5' RACE with UMI labels. TCRdb re-called the 5' RACE reads, yielding one record per CDR3 amino acid sequence without DNA. This sample's clone table lists approximately 24,000 distinct CDR3 sequences. Input material: naive CXCR3- CD8+ T cells from blood. The subset denotes: CD45RO-CCR7+CD27+CD95- naive CD8+ T cells lacking CXCR3 (TNR3-). These receptors were obtained from a human donor in good health. Some clones in this sample may be carry-over from other donors' samples.

The V call is TRBV7-9, the J call TRBJ1-1. CDR1 is SEHNR, CDR2 FQNEAQ, per germline (reference sequence). The length of the CDR3 is 12 residues. CDR3 amino acids: CASSLDKPEAFF.

The chain is built from TRBV6-6 and TRBJ2-1; as DNA is missing, the TRBD1 call by TCRdb cannot be tested. Germline V gene sequence: CDR1 MNHNY, CDR2 SVGAGI (reference sequence). The CDR3 runs to 17 residues. The CDR3 loop is CASSPLPGGNMYNEQFF.

The chain links TRBV7-7 to TRBJ2-5. Per the germline V gene, CDR1 is SSHAT and CDR2 is FNYEAQ (reference sequence). CDR3 size: 13 residues. The CDR3 spells CASSSSSQETQYF.

V usage is TRBV2 and J usage is TRBJ1-3; TCRdb lists TRBD1, though no DNA is available to test this call. This CDR3 spans 14 amino acids. The germline gives CDR1 SNHLY, CDR2 FYNNEI. This CDR3 reads CASHKNPGGNTIYF.